This TCR beta chain was obtained from a study of CD8+CD57+ T cells in acquired aplastic anemia. The overall study: 3.2 ug was the average amount of DNA from sorted CD4+ and CD8+ cells.

Both TCR beta VDJ combination and CDR3 sequence profiling were carried out. Genomic DNA was the template for this profiling. Each CDR3 protein is one row after TCRdb ran MiXCR on the reads. The sample contains some 240,000 distinct CDR3 sequences, 34% of which appear only once. Study-level findings and limits: Shared by patients and controls, approximately 28 CD8+ CDR3s were abundant in patients.

This clonotype was picked up many times. What it recognizes is unknown. From germline, CDR1 is LNHDA and CDR2 SQIVND (reference sequence). The CDR3 has 15 amino acids. V lost 1 base, J lost 6 bases, and 6 bases stayed unmatched. The chain is built from TRBV19 and TRBJ2-1; TRBD2 agrees at 7 bases. The TCR sequence derives from a human donor in good health, serving as a control. The sequenced sample was sorted CD4+, CD8+, or CD8+CD57+ T cells (not recorded which) from PBMCs. The CDR3 nucleotides read TGTGCCAGTAGTATAGGGCTAGCGGATCTCAATGAGCAGTTCTTC. Translation: CASSIGLADLNEQFF. The whole variable domain, filled in from reference TRBV19 and TRBJ2-1, reads DGGITQSPKYLFRKEGQNVTLSCEQNLNHDAMYWYRQDPGQGLRLIYYSQIVNDFQKGDIAEGYSVSREKKESFPLTVTSAQKNPTAFYLCASSIGLADLNEQFFGPGTRLTVL.